This paragraph covers one T cell receptor (beta chain) sequence. The sample belongs to a study of shared clonotypes between healthy human individuals. The assay was immunoSEQ multiplex PCR, and TCRdb's table has in-frame clones only and misses some. This table holds 450,000 to 500,000 clones, more than 75% found once. The source of this sequence is a woman aged 40-49 years in good health. Some clones in this sample may be carry-over from other donors' samples. The sample taken for sequencing was PBMCs.

CDR3 region: CASSQTGTGLAVNTGELFF. CDR3 bases: TGCGCCAGCAGCCAGACCGGGACAGGACTAGCGGTTAACACCGGGGAGCTGTTTTTT. The chain is built from TRBV4-1 and TRBJ2-2; 10 bases map to TRBD2. Germline CDR1 is MGHRA and CDR2 is YSYEKL. The CDR3 length is 19 residues. J was trimmed by 2 bases and V by 3 bases; bases with no gene match: 12.